This TCR beta chain comes out of a study of response to subunit inactivated influenza vaccine. Study-wide results and limits: Authors suggested each seasonal influenza vaccination recruits few new T cells.

This clonotype has a count of ten or more. As yet, its antigen is unknown. Using its own MiXCR run on the RT-PCR reads, TCRdb lists one record per CDR3 protein. The sample has a few hundred thousand distinct CDR3 sequences, 9% to 15% seen once. Germline CDR1 and CDR2: MGHDK and SYGVNS. The CDR3 has 13 amino acids. The germline V and J ends were trimmed by 2 bases and 2 bases, with 6 bases remaining between them. This clonotype was obtained from a man aged 50-60 years who received an inactivated influenza vaccine. The gene calls are TRBV25-1 and TRBJ1-2, with D hard to call. The material was non-naive T cells sorted from PBMCs, obtained 14 to 15 days before vaccination. The CDR3 here is CASSEPGNYGYTF. CDR3 sequence (DNA): TGTGCCAGCAGTGAACCGGGGAACTATGGCTACACCTTC.